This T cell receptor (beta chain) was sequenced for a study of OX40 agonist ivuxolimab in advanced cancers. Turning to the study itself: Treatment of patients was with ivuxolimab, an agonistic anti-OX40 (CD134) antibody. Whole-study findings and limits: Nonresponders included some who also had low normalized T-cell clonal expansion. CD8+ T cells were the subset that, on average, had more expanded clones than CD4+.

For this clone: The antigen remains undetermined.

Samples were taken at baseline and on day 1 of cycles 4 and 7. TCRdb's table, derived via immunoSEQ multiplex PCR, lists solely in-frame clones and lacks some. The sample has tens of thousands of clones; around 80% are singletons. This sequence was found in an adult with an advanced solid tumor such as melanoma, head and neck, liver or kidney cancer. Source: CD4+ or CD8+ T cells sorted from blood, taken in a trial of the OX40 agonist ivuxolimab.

CDR3 in DNA: TGTGCCAGCAATCGGGACACCAATAATGAAAAACTGTTTTTT. Translated, it gives CASNRDTNNEKLFF. The chain couples TRBV6-1 to TRBJ1-4, with a weak D call TRBD1 (6 bases). The germline CDR1 and CDR2 sequences are MNHNS and SASEGT. This CDR3 comprises 14 residues. V shed 7 bases and J shed 4 bases, with 13 bases lying between them.